This T cell receptor beta chain was identified during a study of Graves' ophthalmopathy and Graves' hyperthyroidism. Uncontrolled infections, pregnancy, lactation or other autoimmune diseases led to patient exclusion. A remark on this clonotype: Antigen: not known.

Amplification of the TCR beta CDR3 regions used RNA transcripts (as template). RT-PCR in the first round used HTBI primers; a second-round multiplex PCR followed. TCRdb re-called the multiplex PCR reads through MiXCR, storing one row per CDR3 protein. The table includes around 670,000 distinct CDR3 sequences, approximately 40% detected once. Germline CDR1 reads MNHNY; CDR2 reads SVGAGI (reference sequence). With 10 bases removed from V and 6 bases from J, the gap between germline ends came to 22 bases. CDR3 size: 14 residues. General study findings and limits: Predictions made by the model for ophthalmopathy progression reached under 71% sensitivity and almost 75% specificity.

Sequencing input: peripheral blood. V usage is TRBV6-6 and J usage is TRBJ2-7; D is perhaps TRBD2 (6 bases). The origin of this receptor is an adult man with Graves' ophthalmopathy. The CDR3 sequence is CATRWRGPDVEQYF. CDR3 DNA: TGTGCCACCCGATGGAGGGGTCCAGACGTCGAGCAGTACTTC.